The 13 T cell receptor beta chains below all came from one sample that was sequenced in a study of molecular identifiers for immune sequencing clone quantification. TCRdb used MiXCR to reprocess the PCR reads, holding one entry per CDR3 protein. The sample records more than 550,000 distinct CDR3 sequences, about 25% being singletons. What was sequenced was naive CD8+ T cells from blood, with Jurkat cell RNA spiked in. The sample's subset: FACS-sorted CD8+CD4-CCR7+CD45RA+ naive T cells. The receptors shown here come from a human donor in good health. Some libraries in this study had Jurkat cell RNA spiked in.

This clonotype appeared many times. This sequence joins TRBV13 and TRBJ2-3; D unclear. Looked up from germline, CDR1 is PRHDT and CDR2 is FYEKMQ (reference sequence). The CDR3 length is 13 residues. Trimming pared 5 bases from V and 6 bases from J, leaving 12 bases between. DNA for the CDR3: TGTGCCAGCAGCCCCCCCCTTGTCGATACGCAGTATTTT. Protein: CASSPPLVDTQYF.

This clonotype was seen at least ten times. This chain connects TRBV28 to TRBJ2-6; D may be TRBD1 or TRBD2 (6 bases each). The CDR3 totals 19 residues. Trimming took off 1 base at V and 0 bases at J, with 16 bases between the two ends. From germline, CDR1 is MDHEN and CDR2 SYDVKM. The CDR3 is CASSLSGGSHSSGANVLTF. CDR3 coding DNA: TGTGCCAGCAGTTTATCCGGGGGCTCACATAGCTCTGGGGCCAACGTCCTGACTTTC.

This clonotype was counted a few times. The chain carries TRBV27 and TRBJ2-7; TRBD1 might be the D (6 bases). Trimming removed 4 bases at V and 4 bases at J, with 17 bases between. The CDR3 consists of 15 residues. Germline assignment: CDR1 MNHEY and CDR2 SMNVEV (reference sequence). CDR3 sequence: CASSYRAGARYEQYF. CDR3 coding DNA: TGTGCCAGCAGTTACCGGGCAGGGGCTAGGTACGAGCAGTACTTC.

There are a few counts of this clonotype. This CDR3 reads CASIPTTGYEQYF. In nucleotides, the CDR3 is TGTGCCAGCATCCCAACGACAGGTTACGAGCAGTACTTC. The chain carries TRBV7-2 and TRBJ2-7, with TRBD1 as a possible D gene (6 bases). The V end was cut by 7 bases, the J end by 4 bases, with 14 bases between. The CDR3 has 13 residues. The germline V gene has CDR1 SGHTA and CDR2 FQGNSA.

About this clonotype: An end of the junction does not agree with germline; a read error may underlie this. This chain uses TRBV6-5 with TRBJ2-3; TRBD2 is a possible D gene (5 bases). The length of the CDR3 is 16 residues. Per the germline V gene, CDR1 is MNHEY and CDR2 is SVGAGI. The CDR3 is CDSSPSIATSTDTQYF. Written as DNA, the CDR3 is TGTGACAGCAGTCCGTCTATAGCGACTAGCACAGATACGCAGTATTTT.

This clonotype came up a few times. The chain combines TRBV6-2 or TRBV6-3 with TRBJ2-7, with D perhaps TRBD1 (6 bases). Per the germline V gene, CDR1 is MNHEY and CDR2 is SVGEGT. There are 13 residues in the CDR3. Trimming removed 10 bases from V and 2 bases from J, with 15 bases in between. The CDR3 region has the DNA TGTGCCACGGAGGAACAGGGCGCCTACGAGCAGTACTTC. It translates to CATEEQGAYEQYF.

Of note for this clonotype: This sequence may be a read error, since a much larger clone differs from it by one base. The chain joins TRBV29-1 to TRBJ1-2; 11 bases are a match to TRBD1. The CDR3 contains 14 residues. Trimming at V came to 4 bases and at J to 4 bases, leaving 5 bases not matched to a gene. CDR1 and CDR2 (germline): SQVTM, ANQGSEA. CDR3 region: CSVAGTGGIYGYTF. The CDR3 region has the DNA TGCAGCGTTGCAGGGACAGGGGGGATCTATGGCTACACCTTC.

On this clonotype: A much larger clone sits a single nucleotide away, making a read error possible. V is TRBV28 and J is TRBJ2-5, with 7 bases lining up with TRBD2. This CDR3 has 12 amino acids. Per germline, CDR1 MDHEN and CDR2 SYDVKM. Trimming cost V 10 bases and J 9 bases; bases outside gene matches: 11. The CDR3 nucleotides are TGTGCCATCCGGAGGGGAGGGGAGCCCCAGTACTTC. Translated, it gives CAIRRGGEPQYF.

This clonotype was recorded many times. The chain employs TRBV6-5 and TRBJ2-3, with D unresolved. The CDR3 covers 12 residues. V lost 6 bases to trimming and J lost 4 bases, with 8 bases between them. From germline, CDR1 is MNHEY and CDR2 SVGAGI. CDR3 loop: CASRSKPDTQYF. DNA of the CDR3: TGTGCCAGCAGGTCCAAACCAGATACGCAGTATTTT.

The chain couples TRBV7-6 to TRBJ2-2; D is unclear. Deletions cut 7 bases from V and 1 base from J, with 10 bases between. Germline V gene sequence: CDR1 SGHVS, CDR2 FNYEAQ. This CDR3 has 14 amino acids. The DNA for the CDR3 is TGTGCCAGCACCTGGCTGCGGAACACCGGGGAGCTGTTTTTT. Its protein is CASTWLRNTGELFF.

The J gene is TRBJ2-3, the V gene TRBV7-3; 11 bases agree with TRBD1. The germline V gene has CDR1 SGHTA and CDR2 FQGTGA. This CDR3 has 16 residues. V was pared by 4 bases and J by 5 bases, with 8 bases of the junction left unmatched. CDR3 sequence: CASSSCTGTGGDTQYF. In DNA form, the CDR3 reads TGTGCCAGCAGCTCCTGCACCGGGACAGGGGGAGATACGCAGTATTTT.

This clonotype was found a few times. The chain carries TRBV19 and TRBJ2-5; weak D call: TRBD2 (6 bases). V gave up 0 bases and J gave up 2 bases, with 13 bases separating them. Germline CDR1 reads LNHDA; CDR2 reads SQIVND (reference sequence). The CDR3 consists of 16 residues. This CDR3 is CASSIDPMGGQETQYF. The DNA for the CDR3 is TGTGCCAGTAGTATAGATCCCATGGGGGGACAAGAGACCCAGTACTTC.

The chain has TRBV7-2 and TRBJ2-5; no clear D. CDR1 and CDR2 from the germline V gene are SGHTA and FQGNSA. The CDR3 has 13 residues. The germline V and J ends were trimmed by 6 bases and 0 bases, with 8 bases remaining between them. The CDR3 nucleotides read TGTGCCAGCAGGAATAAGTACCAAGAGACCCAGTACTTC. Translating gives CASRNKYQETQYF.